The present T cell receptor (beta chain) was sequenced within a study of a mutant IDH1 vaccine in newly diagnosed glioma. Background on the study: Treated patients comprised about 60% males and around 40% females, mean age approximately 38 years. Earlier therapy was either radiotherapy, temozolomide, or both, and most got both.

Study conclusions and caveats: Seemingly, pseudoprogression had no relation to changes in the top peripheral T cell clonotypes.

Germline V gene lookup returns CDR1 WNHNN and CDR2 SYGVQD (reference sequence). The CDR3 contains 13 residues. The V gene lost 3 bases and the J gene lost 1 base, with 6 bases spanning the gap. Time point specified: baseline, week 1 (first vaccination visit). Treatment specified: pre-vaccination baseline after standard-of-care therapy. Sequencing used immunoSEQ multiplex PCR; TCRdb keeps in-frame clones, though not all of them. The top ten hold 2.5% to 3% of the sample, which has some 56,000 clones, 91% seen once. Regarding this clone: Antigen: not known.

This receptor was identified in a man in his fifties with glioma. This material consisted of PBMCs, taken from a glioma patient treated with radiotherapy, temozolomide or both. This sequence joins TRBV10-1 and TRBJ1-1; D remains unclear. The CDR3 region is CASSDDGNTEAFF. The CDR3 DNA is TGCGCCAGCAGTGACGACGGGAACACTGAAGCTTTCTTT.